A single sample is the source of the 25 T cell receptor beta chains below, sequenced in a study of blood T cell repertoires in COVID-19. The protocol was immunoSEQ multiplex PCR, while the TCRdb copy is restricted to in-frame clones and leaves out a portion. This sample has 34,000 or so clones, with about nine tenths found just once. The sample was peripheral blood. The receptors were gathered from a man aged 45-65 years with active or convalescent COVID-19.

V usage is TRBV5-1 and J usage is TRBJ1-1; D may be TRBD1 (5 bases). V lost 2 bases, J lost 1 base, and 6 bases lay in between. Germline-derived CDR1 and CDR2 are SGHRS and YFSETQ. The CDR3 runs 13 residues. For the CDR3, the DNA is TGCGCCAGCAGCTTCGGACAGAACACTGAAGCTTTCTTT. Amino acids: CASSFGQNTEAFF.

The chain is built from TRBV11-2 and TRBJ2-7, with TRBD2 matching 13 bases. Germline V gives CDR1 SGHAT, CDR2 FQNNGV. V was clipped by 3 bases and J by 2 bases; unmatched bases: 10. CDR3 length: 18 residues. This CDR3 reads CASSLGRLAGGKPYEQYF. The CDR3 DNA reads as TGTGCCAGCAGCTTGGGAAGACTAGCGGGAGGAAAACCCTACGAGCAGTACTTC.

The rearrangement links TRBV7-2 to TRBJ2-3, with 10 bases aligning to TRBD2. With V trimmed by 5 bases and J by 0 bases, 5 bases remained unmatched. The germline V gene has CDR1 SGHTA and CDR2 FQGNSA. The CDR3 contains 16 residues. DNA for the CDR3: TGTGCCAGCAGCCCGTGGACTAGCGGAAGCACAGATACGCAGTATTTT. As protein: CASSPWTSGSTDTQYF.

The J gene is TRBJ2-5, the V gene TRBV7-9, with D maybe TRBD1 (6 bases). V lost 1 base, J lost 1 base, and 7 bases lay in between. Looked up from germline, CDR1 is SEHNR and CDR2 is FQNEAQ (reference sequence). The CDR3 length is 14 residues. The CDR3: CASSLVGGQETQYF. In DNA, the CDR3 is TGTGCCAGCAGCTTAGTAGGGGGCCAAGAGACCCAGTACTTC. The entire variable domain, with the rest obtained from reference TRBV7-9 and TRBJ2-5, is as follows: DTGVSQNPRHKITKRGQNVTFRCDPISEHNRLYWYRQTLGQGPEFLTYFQNEAQLEKSRLLSDRFSAERPKGSFSTLEIQRTEQGDSAMYLCASSLVGGQETQYFGPGTRLLVL.

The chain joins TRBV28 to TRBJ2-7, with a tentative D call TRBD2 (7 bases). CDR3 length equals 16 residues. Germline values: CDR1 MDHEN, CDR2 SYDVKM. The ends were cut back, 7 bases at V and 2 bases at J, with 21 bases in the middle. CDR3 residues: CASNALGGAGPYEQYF. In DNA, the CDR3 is TGTGCCAGCAACGCTTTGGGGGGGGCAGGGCCCTACGAGCAGTACTTC.

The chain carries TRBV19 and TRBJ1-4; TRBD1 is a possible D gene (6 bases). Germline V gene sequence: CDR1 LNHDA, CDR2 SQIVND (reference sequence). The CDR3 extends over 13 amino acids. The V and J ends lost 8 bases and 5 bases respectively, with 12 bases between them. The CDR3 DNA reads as TGTGCCAGTTCGTGGGGGCCAAATGAAAAACTGTTTTTT. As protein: CASSWGPNEKLFF.

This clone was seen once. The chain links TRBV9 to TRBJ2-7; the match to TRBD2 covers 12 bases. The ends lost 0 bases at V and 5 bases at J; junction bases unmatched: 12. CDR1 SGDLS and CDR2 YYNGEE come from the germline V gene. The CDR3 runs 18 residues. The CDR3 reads CASSVDHALAGGPHEQYF. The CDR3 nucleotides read TGTGCCAGCAGCGTAGACCATGCTCTAGCGGGAGGGCCTCACGAGCAGTACTTC.

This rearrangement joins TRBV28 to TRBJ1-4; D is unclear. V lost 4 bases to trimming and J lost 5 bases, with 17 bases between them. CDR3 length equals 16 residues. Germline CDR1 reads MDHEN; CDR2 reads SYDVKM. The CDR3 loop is CASSSRWQAMNEKLFF. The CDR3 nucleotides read TGTGCCAGCAGTTCTCGCTGGCAGGCAATGAATGAAAAACTGTTTTTT.

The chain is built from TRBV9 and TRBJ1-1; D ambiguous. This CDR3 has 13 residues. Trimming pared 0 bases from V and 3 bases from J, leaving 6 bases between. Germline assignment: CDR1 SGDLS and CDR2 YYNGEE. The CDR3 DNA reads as TGTGCCAGCAGCGTAGGTGGCCACACTGAAGCTTTCTTT. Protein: CASSVGGHTEAFF.

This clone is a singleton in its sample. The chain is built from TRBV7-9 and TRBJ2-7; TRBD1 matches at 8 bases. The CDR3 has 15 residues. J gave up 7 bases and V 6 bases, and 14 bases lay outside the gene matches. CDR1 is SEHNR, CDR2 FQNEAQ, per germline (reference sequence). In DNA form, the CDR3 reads TGTGCCAGCAGTTATAGCCGGACAGGGATTTCAGAGCAGTACTTC. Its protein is CASSYSRTGISEQYF.

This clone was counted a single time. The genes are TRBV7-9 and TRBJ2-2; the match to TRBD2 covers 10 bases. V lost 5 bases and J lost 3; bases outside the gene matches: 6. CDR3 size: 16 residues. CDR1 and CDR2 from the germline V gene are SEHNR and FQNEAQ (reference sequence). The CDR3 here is CASSPRLAGYTGELFF. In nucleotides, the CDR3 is TGTGCCAGCAGCCCACGACTAGCGGGCTACACCGGGGAGCTGTTTTTT.

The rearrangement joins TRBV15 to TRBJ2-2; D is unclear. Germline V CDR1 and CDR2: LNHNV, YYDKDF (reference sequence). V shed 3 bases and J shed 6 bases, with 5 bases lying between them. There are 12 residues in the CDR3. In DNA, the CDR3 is TGTGCCACCAGCAGTCTAGCCGGGGAGCTGTTTTTT. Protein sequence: CATSSLAGELFF.

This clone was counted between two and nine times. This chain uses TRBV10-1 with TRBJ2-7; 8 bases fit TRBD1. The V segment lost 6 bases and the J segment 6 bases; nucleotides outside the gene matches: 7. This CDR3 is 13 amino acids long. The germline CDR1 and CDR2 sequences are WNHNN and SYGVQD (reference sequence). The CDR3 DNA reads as TGCGCCAGCAGCCGGGACAGGACAACCGAGCAGTACTTC. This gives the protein CASSRDRTTEQYF.

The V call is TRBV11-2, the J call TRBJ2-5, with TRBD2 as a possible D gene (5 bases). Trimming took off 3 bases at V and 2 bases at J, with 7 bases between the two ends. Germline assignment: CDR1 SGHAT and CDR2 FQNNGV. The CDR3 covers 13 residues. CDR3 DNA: TGTGCCAGCAGCTTCGGGATTCAAGAGACCCAGTACTTC. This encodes CASSFGIQETQYF.

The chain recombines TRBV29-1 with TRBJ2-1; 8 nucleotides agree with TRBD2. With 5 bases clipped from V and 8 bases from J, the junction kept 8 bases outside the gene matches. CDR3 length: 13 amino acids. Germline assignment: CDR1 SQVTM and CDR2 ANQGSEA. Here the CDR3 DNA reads TGCAGCGTTAAACTAGCGGTACTGTATGAGCAGTTCTTC. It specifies CSVKLAVLYEQFF.

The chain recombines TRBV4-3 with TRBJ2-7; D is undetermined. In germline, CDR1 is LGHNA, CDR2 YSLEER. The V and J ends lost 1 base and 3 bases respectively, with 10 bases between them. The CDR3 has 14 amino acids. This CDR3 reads CASSQGDSRYEQYF. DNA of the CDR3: TGCGCCAGCAGCCAAGGCGACTCTCGCTACGAGCAGTACTTC.

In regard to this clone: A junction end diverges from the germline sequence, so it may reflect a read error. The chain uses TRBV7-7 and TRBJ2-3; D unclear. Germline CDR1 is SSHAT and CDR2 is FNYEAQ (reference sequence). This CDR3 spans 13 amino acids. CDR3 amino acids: CASSFGGTDTQYF. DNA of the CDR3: TGTGCTAGCAGCTTCGGAGGCACAGATACGCAGTATTTT.

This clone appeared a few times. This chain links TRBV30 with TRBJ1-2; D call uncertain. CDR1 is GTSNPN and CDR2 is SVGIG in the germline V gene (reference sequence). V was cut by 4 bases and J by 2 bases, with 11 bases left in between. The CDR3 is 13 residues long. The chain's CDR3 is CAWTGGENYGYTF. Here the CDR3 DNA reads TGTGCCTGGACTGGTGGGGAGAACTATGGCTACACCTTC. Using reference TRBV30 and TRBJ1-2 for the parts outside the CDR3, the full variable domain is SQTIHQWPATLVQPVGSPLSLECTVEGTSNPNLYWYRQAAGRGLQLLFYSVGIGQISSEVPQNLSASRPQDRQFILSSKKLLLSDSGFYLCAWTGGENYGYTFGSGTRLTVV.

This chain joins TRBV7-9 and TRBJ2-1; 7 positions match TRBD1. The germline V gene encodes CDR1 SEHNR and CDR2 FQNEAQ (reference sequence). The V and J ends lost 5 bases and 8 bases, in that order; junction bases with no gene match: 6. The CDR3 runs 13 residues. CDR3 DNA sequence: TGTGCCAGCAGCCCGACAGGGATCCATGAGCAGTTCTTC. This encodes CASSPTGIHEQFF.

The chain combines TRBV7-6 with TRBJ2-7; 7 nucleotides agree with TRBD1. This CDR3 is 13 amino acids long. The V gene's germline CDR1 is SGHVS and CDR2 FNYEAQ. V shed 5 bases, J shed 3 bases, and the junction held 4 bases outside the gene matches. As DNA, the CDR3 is TGTGCCAGCAGCACAGGGGCCCACTACGAGCAGTACTTC. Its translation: CASSTGAHYEQYF.

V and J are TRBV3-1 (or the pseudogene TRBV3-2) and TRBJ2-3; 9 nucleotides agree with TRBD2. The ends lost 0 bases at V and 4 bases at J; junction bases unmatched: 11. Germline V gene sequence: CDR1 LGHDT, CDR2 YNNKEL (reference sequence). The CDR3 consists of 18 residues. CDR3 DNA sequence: TGTGCCAGCAGCCAAGATGATGGGGTAGCGGGAGTTTCAGATACGCAGTATTTT. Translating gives CASSQDDGVAGVSDTQYF.

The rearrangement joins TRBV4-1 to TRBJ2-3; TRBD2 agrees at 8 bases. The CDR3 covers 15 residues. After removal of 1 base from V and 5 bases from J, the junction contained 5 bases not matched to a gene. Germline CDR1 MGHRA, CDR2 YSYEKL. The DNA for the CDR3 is TGCGCCAGCAGCCAAGTATGGCTAGCGGGAGATACGCAGTATTTT. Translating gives CASSQVWLAGDTQYF.

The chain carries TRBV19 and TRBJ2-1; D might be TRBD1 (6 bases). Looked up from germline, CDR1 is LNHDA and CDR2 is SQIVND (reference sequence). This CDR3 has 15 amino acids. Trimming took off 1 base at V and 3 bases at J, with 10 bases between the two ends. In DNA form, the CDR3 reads TGTGCCAGTAGTATAGGCCAGGGGTTCTACAATGAGCAGTTCTTC. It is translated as CASSIGQGFYNEQFF.

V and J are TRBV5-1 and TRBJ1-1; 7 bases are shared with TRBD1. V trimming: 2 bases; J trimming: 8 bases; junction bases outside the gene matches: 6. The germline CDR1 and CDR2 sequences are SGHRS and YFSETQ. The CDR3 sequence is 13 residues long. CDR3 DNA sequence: TGCGCCAGCAGCTTACGGGACAGAGGAGAAGCTTTCTTT. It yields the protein CASSLRDRGEAFF. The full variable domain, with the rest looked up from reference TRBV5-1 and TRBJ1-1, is KAGVTQTPRYLIKTRGQQVTLSCSPISGHRSVSWYQQTPGQGLQFLFEYFSETQRNKGNFPGRFSGRQFSNSRSEMNVSTLELGDSALYLCASSLRDRGEAFFGQGTRLTVV.

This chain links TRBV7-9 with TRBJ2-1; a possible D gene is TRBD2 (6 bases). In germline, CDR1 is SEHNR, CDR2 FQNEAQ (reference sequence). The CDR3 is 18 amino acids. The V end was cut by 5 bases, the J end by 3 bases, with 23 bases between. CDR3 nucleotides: TGTGCCAGCAGCCCAGAGGGTTGGGTGCGGGATTACTACAATGAGCAGTTCTTC. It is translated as CASSPEGWVRDYYNEQFF. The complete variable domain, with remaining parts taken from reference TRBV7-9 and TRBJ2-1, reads DTGVSQNPRHKITKRGQNVTFRCDPISEHNRLYWYRQTLGQGPEFLTYFQNEAQLEKSRLLSDRFSAERPKGSFSTLEIQRTEQGDSAMYLCASSPEGWVRDYYNEQFFGPGTRLTVL.